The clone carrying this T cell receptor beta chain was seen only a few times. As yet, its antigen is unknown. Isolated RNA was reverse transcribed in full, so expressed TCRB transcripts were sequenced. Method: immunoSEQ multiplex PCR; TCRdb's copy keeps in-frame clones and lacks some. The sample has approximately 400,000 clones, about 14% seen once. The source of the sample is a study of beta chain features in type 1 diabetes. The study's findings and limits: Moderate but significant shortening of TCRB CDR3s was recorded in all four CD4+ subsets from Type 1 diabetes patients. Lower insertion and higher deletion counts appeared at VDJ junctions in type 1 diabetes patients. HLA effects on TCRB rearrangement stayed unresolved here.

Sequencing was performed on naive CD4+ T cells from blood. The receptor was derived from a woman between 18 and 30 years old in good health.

The CDR3 is CASSPYGREQYF. CDR3 nucleotide sequence: TGTGCCAGCAGCCCGTATGGCCGCGAGCAGTACTTC. The J gene is TRBJ2-7, the V gene TRBV5-4; no clear D gene. V was trimmed by 4 bases and J by 6 bases, leaving 11 bases between them. Germline lookup yields CDR1 SGHNT and CDR2 YYREEE (reference sequence). This CDR3 contains 12 residues.